The 8 T cell receptor beta chains below all came from one sample that was sequenced in a study of blood T cell repertoires in COVID-19. The data were produced by immunoSEQ multiplex PCR, yet TCRdb's version contains in-frame clones alone and is incomplete. The sample carries under 400,000 clones, about nine tenths recorded once. Specimen: peripheral blood. The source of these receptors is a woman in her twenties or thirties with COVID-19, enrolled during active disease.

The chain carries TRBV21-1 and TRBJ2-7; TRBD2, the table's D call, lacks a check against the DNA. TRBV21-1 is given as a pseudogene. This CDR3 contains 17 residues. The CDR3 nucleotides read TGTGCCAGCAGCCTAGCCGGGACTAGCGGGGGGCAGTACGAGCAGTACTTC. Its translation is CASSLAGTSGGQYEQYF.

The CDR3 is CASSQQEKSNQPQHF. Here the CDR3 DNA reads TGTGCCAGCAGCCAACAGGAAAAAAGCAATCAGCCCCAGCATTTT. V is TRBV16 and J is TRBJ1-5, with D unclear. Per the germline V gene, CDR1 is KGHSY and CDR2 is FQNENV. The CDR3 length is 15 residues. V was cut by 2 bases and J by 1 base, with 9 bases left in between. The full variable domain, rest sourced from reference TRBV16 and TRBJ1-5, is GEEVAQTPKHLVRGEGQKAKLYCAPIKGHSYVFWYQQVLKNEFKFLISFQNENVFDETGMPKERFSAKCLPNSPCSLEIQATKLEDSAVYFCASSQQEKSNQPQHFGDGTRLSIL.

The CDR3 DNA is TGTGCCAGCAGCTCTACCAACCAAGAGACCCAGTACTTC. Its translation is CASSSTNQETQYF. This sequence joins TRBV7-8 and TRBJ2-5, with D unclear. The V end was cut by 4 bases, the J end by 0 bases, with 6 bases between. Per germline, CDR1 SGHVS and CDR2 FQNEAQ. The CDR3 covers 13 residues.

The J gene is TRBJ2-7, the V gene TRBV11-2; no definite D call. Per the germline V gene, CDR1 is SGHAT and CDR2 is FQNNGV. This CDR3 contains 12 residues. The germline V and J ends were trimmed by 0 bases and 3 bases, with 3 bases remaining between them. The CDR3 is CASSLDNYEQYF. As DNA, the CDR3 is TGTGCCAGCAGCTTAGACAACTACGAGCAGTACTTC. The variable domain in full, with the rest retrieved from reference TRBV11-2 and TRBJ2-7, is EAGVAQSPRYKIIEKRQSVAFWCNPISGHATLYWYQQILGQGPKLLIQFQNNGVVDDSQLPKDRFSAERLKGVDSTLKIQPAKLEDSAVYLCASSLDNYEQYFGPGTRLTVT.

V and J are TRBV18 and TRBJ2-7; D is perhaps TRBD1 (6 bases). Germline V gene lookup returns CDR1 KGHSH and CDR2 LQKENI. The CDR3 length is 14 residues. Trimming removed 5 bases at V and 2 bases at J, with 13 bases between. DNA for the CDR3: TGTGCCAGCTCATCACGGGACATAACCTACGAGCAGTACTTC. Its protein is CASSSRDITYEQYF.

The genes are TRBV28 and TRBJ1-2, with D perhaps TRBD1 (5 bases). The V and J ends lost 6 bases and 8 bases respectively, with 19 bases between them. The length of the CDR3 is 14 residues. The germline CDR1 and CDR2 sequences are MDHEN and SYDVKM. CDR3 loop: CASSSTMGGLGYTF. The CDR3 DNA reads TGTGCCAGCAGCTCAACCATGGGGGGTCTCGGCTACACCTTC.

The chain links TRBV5-1 to TRBJ2-1; 8 bases are shared with TRBD1. V dropped 5 bases and J dropped 0; count of bases not matched to a gene: 4. This CDR3 spans 15 amino acids. CDR1 and CDR2 from the germline V gene are SGHRS and YFSETQ. The CDR3: CASRDQGASYNEQFF. In DNA, the CDR3 is TGCGCCAGCAGAGATCAGGGGGCCTCCTACAATGAGCAGTTCTTC.

V gene TRBV5-6 combines with J gene TRBJ2-1, with 14 bases aligning to TRBD2. Unmatched junction bases numbered 4, after V lost 1 base and J lost 10 bases. This CDR3 has 15 amino acids. The germline gives CDR1 SGHDT, CDR2 YYEEEE. CDR3 amino acids: CASSLTGLAGVEQFF. In nucleotides, the CDR3 is TGTGCCAGCAGCTTGACGGGACTAGCGGGAGTCGAGCAGTTCTTC.